This TCR beta chain was profiled in a study of patients and donors after allogeneic stem cell transplantation. TCRdb reprocessed the RT-PCR reads with MiXCR, giving one entry per CDR3 protein. This table holds tens of thousands of distinct CDR3 sequences, around 40% found once. This CDR3 contains 14 residues. CDR1 is SGHRS, CDR2 YFSETQ, per germline. Trimming took off 0 bases at V and 0 bases at J, with 6 bases between the two ends. The TCR was taken from a human donor who was either an allogeneic HSCT recipient or a stem cell or donor lymphocyte infusion donor (not recorded which). It is not recorded whose cells these are; they may come from a transplant donor. The V call is TRBV5-1, the J call TRBJ1-1; no reliable D call. Sequenced sample: blood, either unsorted or a sorted T cell fraction (not recorded which). The CDR3 DNA is TGCGCCAGCAGCTTGGAGGTCATGAACACTGAAGCTTTCTTT. Translating gives CASSLEVMNTEAFF. Looking up the rest from reference TRBV5-1 and TRBJ1-1 gives the full variable domain: KAGVTQTPRYLIKTRGQQVTLSCSPISGHRSVSWYQQTPGQGLQFLFEYFSETQRNKGNFPGRFSGRQFSNSRSEMNVSTLELGDSALYLCASSLEVMNTEAFFGQGTRLTVV.